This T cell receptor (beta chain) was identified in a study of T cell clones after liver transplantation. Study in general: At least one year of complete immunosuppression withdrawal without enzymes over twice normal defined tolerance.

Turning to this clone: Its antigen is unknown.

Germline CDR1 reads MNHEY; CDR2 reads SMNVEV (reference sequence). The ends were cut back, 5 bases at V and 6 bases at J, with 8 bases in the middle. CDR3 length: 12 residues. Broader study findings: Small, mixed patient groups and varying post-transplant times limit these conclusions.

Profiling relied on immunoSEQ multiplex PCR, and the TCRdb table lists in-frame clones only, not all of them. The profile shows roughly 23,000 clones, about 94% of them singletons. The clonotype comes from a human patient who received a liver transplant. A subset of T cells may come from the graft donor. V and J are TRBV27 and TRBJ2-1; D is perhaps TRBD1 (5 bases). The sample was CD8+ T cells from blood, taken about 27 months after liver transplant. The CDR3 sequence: CASSIRGNEQFF. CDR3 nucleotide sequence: TGTGCCAGCAGTATAAGGGGCAATGAGCAGTTCTTC.